The present entry profiles one TCR beta chain with its context. Antigen: not known. The donors gave bone marrow, and they were healthy. The PCR was carried out with 60 Vbeta primers and 13 Jbeta primers. Sequencing was performed with immunoSEQ multiplex PCR; in TCRdb, only in-frame clones are kept and a portion is missing. The table lists 140,000 or so clones, about four fifths of them singletons, with just over 4.5% in the top ten. The V segment lost 2 bases and the J segment 6 bases; nucleotides outside the gene matches: 10. The CDR3 covers 17 residues. From germline, CDR1 is MGHRA and CDR2 YSYEKL. This entry comes from a study of cytomegalovirus exposure and HLA in healthy donors. Overall study findings and caveats: In a later analysis, specific HLA alleles were associated with 15,000 to 20,000 TCR beta sequences at a 0.05 false discovery rate. Most TCR sequences were seen very rarely across donors, but some public TCRs occurred in many.

The clonotype comes from a man aged 35 to 55 in good health and CMV-seronegative. The chain couples TRBV4-1 to TRBJ1-6; TRBD1 matches 7 bases. Input material: PBMCs. The CDR3 spells CASSQPTTGATNSPLHF. The DNA of the CDR3 is TGCGCCAGCAGCCAACCCACTACAGGGGCCACTAATTCACCCCTCCACTTT.